A single sample gave rise to the 8 T cell receptor beta chains below, sequenced in a study of T cell responses to AZD1222 COVID-19 vaccine. Clones were sequenced by immunoSEQ multiplex PCR, and TCRdb holds only the in-frame ones, with some missing. The table lists roughly 160,000 clones, approximately 90% of them singletons, with roughly 1.6% in the top ten. Specimen: peripheral blood, collected on day 0 of AZD1222 vaccination. The receptor set was obtained from an adult in good health.

The chain employs TRBV7-9 and TRBJ2-1; the match to TRBD1 covers 10 bases. The CDR3 spans 14 residues. J was trimmed by 9 bases and V by 4 bases; bases with no gene match: 6. Germline CDR1 is SEHNR and CDR2 is FQNEAQ (reference sequence). In nucleotides, the CDR3 is TGTGCCAGCAGCTCCCCGGACAGGGGGATTGAGCAGTTCTTC. As protein: CASSSPDRGIEQFF. Supplemented by reference TRBV7-9 and TRBJ2-1, the full variable domain reads DTGVSQNPRHKITKRGQNVTFRCDPISEHNRLYWYRQTLGQGPEFLTYFQNEAQLEKSRLLSDRFSAERPKGSFSTLEIQRTEQGDSAMYLCASSSPDRGIEQFFGPGTRLTVL.

The J gene is TRBJ2-3, the V gene TRBV2; D might be TRBD1 (5 bases). The CDR3 sequence is 12 residues long. Germline values: CDR1 SNHLY, CDR2 FYNNEI. V shed 6 bases and J shed 6 bases, with 10 bases lying between them. For the CDR3, the DNA is TGTGCCAGCAGACCAGGGTCGGATACGCAGTATTTT. Translating gives CASRPGSDTQYF.

The chain recombines TRBV6-5 with TRBJ2-7; D is tentatively TRBD1 or TRBD2 (5 bases each). CDR1 MNHEY and CDR2 SVGAGI come from the germline V gene. V shed 6 bases and J shed 4 bases, with 19 bases lying between them. The CDR3 is 15 amino acids. CDR3 amino acids: CASSPRGPRTYEQYF. The CDR3 coding sequence is TGTGCCAGCAGCCCCCGGGGACCGCGAACATACGAGCAGTACTTC.

In regard to this clone: An end of the junction does not agree with germline; a read error may underlie this. The rearrangement links TRBV2 to TRBJ1-2; D not resolved. The CDR3 covers 12 residues. CDR1 SNHLY and CDR2 FYNNEI come from the germline V gene. CDR3 DNA: TGCACCCGCCAAGGGCCCTTAGGTTTCTACACCTTC. It codes for CTRQGPLGFYTF.

This clone was observed a single time. The chain has TRBV18 and TRBJ1-4; D call uncertain. The CDR3 length is 15 residues. The germline gives CDR1 KGHSH, CDR2 LQKENI. The germline V and J ends were trimmed by 2 bases and 8 bases, with 15 bases remaining between them. The CDR3 DNA sequence: TGTGCCAGCTCACCAGCAACCCCACGTAGCGAAAAACTGTTTTTT. The encoded protein is CASSPATPRSEKLFF. Full variable domain (rest looked up from reference TRBV18 and TRBJ1-4): NAGVMQNPRHLVRRRGQEARLRCSPMKGHSHVYWYRQLPEEGLKFMVYLQKENIIDESGMPKERFSAEFPKEGPSILRIQQVVRGDSAAYFCASSPATPRSEKLFFGSGTQLSVL.

The chain recombines TRBV19 with TRBJ2-3; 7 nucleotides line up with TRBD1. CDR1 is LNHDA and CDR2 is SQIVND in the germline V gene (reference sequence). This CDR3 region has 14 residues. V lost 3 bases and J lost 4; bases outside the gene matches: 4. The CDR3 bases are TGTGCCAGTAGTATGGGACAGATCCCAGATACGCAGTATTTT. This translates into CASSMGQIPDTQYF.

V is TRBV4-1 and J is TRBJ1-5; tentative D call: TRBD1 (6 bases). The CDR3 runs to 16 residues. The germline gives CDR1 MGHRA, CDR2 YSYEKL. Trimming removed 1 base at V and 3 bases at J, with 13 bases between. The chain's CDR3 is CASSQVTGALNQPQHF. The CDR3 coding sequence is TGCGCCAGCAGCCAAGTAACGGGGGCCCTCAATCAGCCCCAGCATTTT.

The V gene is TRBV6-2 or TRBV6-3, the J gene TRBJ1-5; TRBD1 might be the D (5 bases). The CDR3 extends over 11 amino acids. The V gene lost 6 bases and the J gene lost 11 bases, with 11 bases spanning the gap. Per germline, CDR1 MNHEY and CDR2 SVGEGT. CDR3 region: CASSQGWAQHF. The DNA of the CDR3 is TGTGCCAGCAGCCAGGGTTGGGCCCAGCATTTT.